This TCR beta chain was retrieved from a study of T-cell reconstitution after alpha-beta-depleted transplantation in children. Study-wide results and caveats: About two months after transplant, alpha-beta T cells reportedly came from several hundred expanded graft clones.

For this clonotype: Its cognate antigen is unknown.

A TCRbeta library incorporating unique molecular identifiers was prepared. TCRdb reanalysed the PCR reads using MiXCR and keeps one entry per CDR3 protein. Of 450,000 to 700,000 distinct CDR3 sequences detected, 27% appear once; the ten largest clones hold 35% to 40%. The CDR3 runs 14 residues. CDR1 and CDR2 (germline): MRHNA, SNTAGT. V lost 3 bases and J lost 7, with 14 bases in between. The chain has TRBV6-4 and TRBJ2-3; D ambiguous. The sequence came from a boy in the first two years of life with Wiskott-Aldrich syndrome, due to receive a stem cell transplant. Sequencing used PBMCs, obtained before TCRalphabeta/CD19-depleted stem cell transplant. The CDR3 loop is CASSEWASSHTQYF. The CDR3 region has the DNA TGTGCCAGCAGTGAATGGGCTAGTTCGCATACGCAGTATTTT.